Listed below are T cell receptor beta chains from one sample, sequenced in a study of T cell responses to AZD1222 COVID-19 vaccine. The data were produced by immunoSEQ multiplex PCR, yet TCRdb's version contains in-frame clones alone and is incomplete. The table includes roughly 130,000 clones, about 90% detected once. Specimen: peripheral blood, collected on day 0 of AZD1222 vaccination. These receptors were collected from an adult in good health. The CDR3 runs from the conserved cysteine through the conserved F or W. Fields, in order: D gene, clone size, J gene, V gene, CDR3 DNA, CDR3 protein. The D gene is left open where the match is weak. Only part of the rows carry a size: once, few, many, or a class if the clone is expanded.

NA | NA | TRBJ2-3 | TRBV5-4 | TGTGCCAGCAGTCGGGGCGAACGGGAGCTGACAGATACGCAGTATTTT | CASSRGERELTDTQYF
TRBD1 | once | TRBJ1-5 | TRBV20-1 | TGCAGTGCTAGTGAGGACAGGGGGTATCAGCCCCAGCATTTT | CSASEDRGYQPQHF
TRBD2 | NA | TRBJ2-1 | TRBV19 | TGTGCCAGTAGTACTAGCGGGAGTAGTGACAATGAGCAGTTCTTC | CASSTSGSSDNEQFF
NA | NA | TRBJ2-7 | TRBV20-1 | TGCAGTGCTAGAGAGCCGTCTACCTTC | CSAREPSTF
NA | few | TRBJ1-2 | TRBV4-2 | TGTGCCAGCAGCCAAGATCAGGCCACTCCATACACCTTC | CASSQDQATPYTF
TRBD1 | NA | TRBJ1-1 | TRBV5-1 | TGCGCCAGCAGCCTAAGGACAGGGAAGAACACTGAAGCTTTCTTT | CASSLRTGKNTEAFF
NA | NA | TRBJ1-5 | TRBV19 | TGTGCCAGTAGGGTTCGGACAGAAAATCAGCCCCAGCATTTT | CASRVRTENQPQHF
TRBD1 | NA | TRBJ1-4 | TRBV24-1 | TGTGCCACCAGTGATTCAACAGGGGCTAATGAAAAACTGTTTTTT | CATSDSTGANEKLFF
TRBD2 | NA | TRBJ2-1 | TRBV10-3 | TGTGCCATCGCCAGCGGGAGTGTGAATGAGCAGTTCTTC | CAIASGSVNEQFF
NA | NA | TRBJ1-1 | TRBV6-5 | TGTGCCAGCGGAGGGAAAAGGGGCGCTGAAGCTTTCTTT | CASGGKRGAEAFF
TRBD1 | NA | TRBJ1-5 | TRBV28 | TGTGCCAGCAGTTGGGGGGACAGGGAAAATCAGCCCCAGCATTTT | CASSWGDRENQPQHF
NA | NA | TRBJ1-1 | TRBV27 | TGTGCCAGCAGTCCCCGGACAGAGCCCCCGGGGGTAGCTTTCTTT | CASSPRTEPPGVAFF
TRBD1 | NA | TRBJ1-1 | TRBV6-2/TRBV6-3 | TGTGCCAGCAGTTACGCCGGACAGGGGACTGAAGCTTTCTTT | CASSYAGQGTEAFF
NA | NA | TRBJ2-5 | TRBV9 | TGTGCCAGCAGCGCCGGTGGGGAGACCCAGTACTTC | CASSAGGETQYF
NA | NA | TRBJ1-1 | TRBV5-1 | TGCGCCAGCAGCTCCCCGGAGAACGGGGACACTGAAGCTTTCTTT | CASSSPENGDTEAFF
NA | NA | TRBJ2-1 | TRBV4-1 | TGCGCCAGCAGCCAAAACAATGAGCAGTTCTTC | CASSQNNEQFF
NA | NA | TRBJ1-5 | TRBV5-5 | TGTGCCAGCAGCTTTTGGACAATGGGGCAGCCCCAGCATTTT | CASSFWTMGQPQHF
TRBD2 | NA | TRBJ2-2 | TRBV9 | TGTGCCAGCAGCCTCCTAGCGGCAACACGGGCCGGGGAGCTGTTTTTT | CASSLLAATRAGELFF
TRBD1 | NA | TRBJ2-2 | TRBV18 | TGTGCCAGCTCACCGACGCCCGGGACAGGGACCGGGGAGCTGTTTTTT | CASSPTPGTGTGELFF
NA | NA | TRBJ1-1 | TRBV6-2/TRBV6-3 | TGTGCCAGCAGCTACTCGATGGAGAACACTGAAGCTTTCTTT | CASSYSMENTEAFF
NA | NA | TRBJ2-2 | TRBV7-9 | TGTGCCAGCAGCTTAGGATCGGGATACACCGGGGAGCTGTTTTTT | CASSLGSGYTGELFF
NA | NA | TRBJ2-5 | TRBV4-3 | TGCGCCAGCAGCCTCCTACTTCAAGAGACCCAGTACTTC | CASSLLLQETQYF
TRBD1 | NA | TRBJ1-2 | TRBV11-2 | TGTGCCAGCAGGCCCGGACAGGGCGGGGGCTACACCTTC | CASRPGQGGGYTF
NA | NA | TRBJ1-3 | TRBV6-5 | TGTGCCAGCGGTCAGGGGAGCTCTGGAAACACCATATATTTT | CASGQGSSGNTIYF
NA | NA | TRBJ2-7 | TRBV4-2 | TGTGCCAGCAGCCAACTAGTTAGCTCCTACGAGCAGTACTTC | CASSQLVSSYEQYF
NA | NA | TRBJ2-6 | TRBV5-1 | TGCGCCAGCAGCTCCGACTCTGGGGCCAACGTCCTGACTTTC | CASSSDSGANVLTF
TRBD1 | NA | TRBJ1-2 | TRBV29-1 | TGCAGCTTAAGGACAGGAGATGGCTACACCTTC | CSLRTGDGYTF